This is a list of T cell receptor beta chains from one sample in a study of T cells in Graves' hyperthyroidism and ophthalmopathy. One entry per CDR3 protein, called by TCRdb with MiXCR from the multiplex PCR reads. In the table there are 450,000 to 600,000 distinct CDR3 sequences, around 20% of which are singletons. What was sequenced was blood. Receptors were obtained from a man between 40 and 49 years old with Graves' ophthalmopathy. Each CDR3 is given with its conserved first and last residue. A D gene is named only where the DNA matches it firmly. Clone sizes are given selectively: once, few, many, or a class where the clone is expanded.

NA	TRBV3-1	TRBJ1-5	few	CASSPDPGGLMWPQHF	TGTGCCAGCAGCCCGGACCCTGGAGGGCTCATGTGGCCCCAGCATTTT
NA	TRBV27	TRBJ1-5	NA	CASSLSGHNQPQHF	TGTGCCAGCAGTTTATCAGGGCACAATCAGCCCCAGCATTTT
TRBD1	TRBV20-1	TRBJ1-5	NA	CSATTGGVNQPQHF	TGCAGTGCTACAACAGGGGGCGTTAATCAGCCCCAGCATTTT
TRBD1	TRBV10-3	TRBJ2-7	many	CAISDLRGQGREEQYF	TGTGCCATCAGTGACCTTAGAGGACAGGGACGTGAAGAGCAGTACTTC
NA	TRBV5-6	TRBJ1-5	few	CASSFPCSPNGANCRNQPQHF	TGTGCCAGCAGCTTTCCCTGTTCCCCAAATGGGGCAAACTGCCGCAATCAGCCCCAGCATTTT
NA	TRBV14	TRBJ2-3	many	CASSRKIVNLKDTQYF	TGTGCCAGCAGCCGCAAGATAGTAAATCTCAAGGATACGCAGTATTTT
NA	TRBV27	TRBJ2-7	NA	CASTHLHEQYF	TGTGCCAGCACCCACTTGCACGAGCAGTACTTC
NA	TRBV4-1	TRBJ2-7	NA	CASSQVKGEAYEQYF	TGCGCCAGCAGCCAAGTAAAGGGAGAGGCCTACGAGCAGTACTTC
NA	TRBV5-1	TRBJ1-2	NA	CACLPAPGGRRYGYTF	TGCGCCTGCCTTCCGGCCCCCGGGGGCAGACGGTATGGCTACACCTTC
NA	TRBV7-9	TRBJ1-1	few	CASSLQGWTEAFF	TGTGCCAGCAGCTTACAGGGATGGACTGAAGCTTTCTTT
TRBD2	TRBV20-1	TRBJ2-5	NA	CSARIERDYQETQYF	TGCAGTGCTAGAATCGAGCGGGATTACCAAGAGACCCAGTACTTC
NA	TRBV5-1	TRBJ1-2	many	CASSRLGGKDGYTF	TGCGCCAGCAGCAGGTTGGGGGGGAAGGATGGCTACACCTTC
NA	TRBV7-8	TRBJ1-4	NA	CASSRTHVNEKLFF	TGTGCCAGCAGCAGGACCCATGTTAATGAAAAACTGTTTTTT
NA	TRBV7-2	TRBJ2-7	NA	CASSLDGGWVGEQYF	TGTGCCAGCAGCTTAGATGGGGGTTGGGTAGGCGAGCAGTACTTC
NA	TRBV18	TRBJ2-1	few	CASSPRIVTYNEQFF	TGTGCCAGCTCACCTCGGATAGTCACCTACAATGAGCAGTTCTTC
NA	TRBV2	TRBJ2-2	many	CASSVLVRNTGELFF	TGTGCCAGCAGTGTCCTAGTCAGAAACACCGGGGAGCTGTTTTTT
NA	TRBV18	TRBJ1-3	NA	CASSPESTGNTIYF	TGTGCCAGCTCACCCGAGTCGACAGGAAACACCATATATTTT
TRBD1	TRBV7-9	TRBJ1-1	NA	CASSLSGGDEAFF	TGTGCCAGCAGCTTATCAGGGGGAGATGAAGCTTTCTTT
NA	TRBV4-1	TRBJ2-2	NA	CASSQASTADTGELFF	TGCGCCAGCAGCCAAGCCTCTACTGCGGACACCGGGGAGCTGTTTTTT
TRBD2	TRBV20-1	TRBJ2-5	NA	CSARGTSGDQETQYF	TGCAGTGCTAGGGGGACTAGCGGGGATCAAGAGACCCAGTACTTC
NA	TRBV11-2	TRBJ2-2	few	CASSLFLLWRANTGELFF	TGTGCCAGCAGCTTATTCCTGCTCTGGAGGGCGAACACCGGGGAGCTGTTTTTT
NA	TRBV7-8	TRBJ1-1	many	CASSSPTVNTEAFF	TGTGCCAGCAGCTCACCGACAGTGAACACTGAAGCTTTCTTT
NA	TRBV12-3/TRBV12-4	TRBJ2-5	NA	CASSPGDRETQYF	TGTGCCAGCAGTCCTGGGGACCGAGAGACCCAGTACTTC
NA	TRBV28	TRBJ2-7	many	CASSFSTSYEQYF	TGTGCCAGCAGTTTTTCGACATCTTACGAGCAGTACTTC
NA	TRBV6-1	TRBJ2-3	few	CASSERGMGSDTQYF	TGTGCCAGCAGCGAACGGGGGATGGGTTCAGATACGCAGTATTTT
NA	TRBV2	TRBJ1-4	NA	CASSLDRQINEKLFF	TGTGCCAGCAGTCTTGATCGACAGATTAATGAAAAACTGTTTTTT
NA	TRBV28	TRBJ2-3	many	CASSFLGSGRTDTQYF	TGTGCCAGCAGTTTCCTCGGGAGCGGCCGCACAGATACGCAGTATTTT
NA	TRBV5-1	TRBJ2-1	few	CASHRGPNNEQFF	TGCGCCAGCCATCGGGGGCCCAACAATGAGCAGTTCTTC
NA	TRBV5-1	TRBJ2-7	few	CASSLGLTGTHYEQYF	TGCGCCAGCAGCTTAGGACTCACCGGGACACATTACGAGCAGTACTTC
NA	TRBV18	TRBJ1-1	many	CASSPPSLALNTEAFF	TGTGCCAGCTCACCACCGAGTCTGGCGCTGAACACTGAAGCTTTCTTT
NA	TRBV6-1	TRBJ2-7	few	CASSSTWSSYEQYF	TGTGCCAGCAGTTCGACGTGGAGCTCCTACGAGCAGTACTTC
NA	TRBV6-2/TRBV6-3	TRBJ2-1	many	CASSNRREDHNEQFF	TGTGCCAGCAGTAATCGGAGGGAGGATCATAATGAGCAGTTCTTC
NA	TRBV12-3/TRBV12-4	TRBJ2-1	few	CASVSQSSYNEQFF	TGTGCCAGCGTCTCCCAGAGCTCCTACAATGAGCAGTTCTTC
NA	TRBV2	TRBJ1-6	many	CASRSGEQSALHF	TGTGCCAGCAGGTCGGGTGAGCAAAGCGCCCTCCACTTT
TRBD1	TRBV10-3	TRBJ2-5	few	CAIKDREETQYF	TGTGCCATCAAGGACAGGGAGGAGACCCAGTACTTC
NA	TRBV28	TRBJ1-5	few	CASSLYGHSPHF	TGTGCCAGCAGTTTATATGGTCACTCCCCGCATTTT
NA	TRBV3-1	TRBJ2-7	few	CASSGWGPYEQYF	TGTGCCAGCAGTGGGTGGGGCCCCTACGAGCAGTACTTC
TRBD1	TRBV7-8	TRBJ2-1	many	CASSPRWDRVKYLDRNEQFF	TGTGCCAGCAGCCCCAGATGGGACAGGGTAAAGTATTTAGATCGGAATGAGCAGTTCTTC
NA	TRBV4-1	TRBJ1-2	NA	CASSPISGQIGYTF	TGCGCCAGCAGTCCTATAAGCGGCCAAATTGGCTACACCTTC
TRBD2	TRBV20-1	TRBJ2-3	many	CSASGVAGKRTDTQYF	TGCAGTGCTAGTGGGGTAGCGGGAAAACGCACAGATACGCAGTATTTT
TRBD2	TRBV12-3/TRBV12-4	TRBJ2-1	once	CASSLMGGYYNEQFF	TGTGCCAGCAGTTTAATGGGGGGGTACTACAATGAGCAGTTCTTC
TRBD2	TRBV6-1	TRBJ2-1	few	CASWRPRGLAGVYEQFF	TGTGCCAGCTGGCGACCTCGGGGACTAGCGGGAGTTTATGAGCAGTTCTTC
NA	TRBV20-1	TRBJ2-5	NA	CSASMAYQETQYF	TGCAGTGCTAGCATGGCGTACCAAGAGACCCAGTACTTC
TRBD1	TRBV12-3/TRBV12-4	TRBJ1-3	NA	CASTASGTASSGNTIYF	TGTGCCAGCACCGCTTCCGGGACAGCAAGCTCTGGAAACACCATATATTTT
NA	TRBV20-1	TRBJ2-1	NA	CSAIRGDSLRGEQFF	TGCAGTGCCATTAGAGGGGATAGTCTTAGGGGTGAGCAGTTCTTC
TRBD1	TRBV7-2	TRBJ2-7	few	CASSPEAGQVSYEQYF	TGTGCCAGCAGCCCTGAGGCGGGACAGGTCTCCTACGAGCAGTACTTC
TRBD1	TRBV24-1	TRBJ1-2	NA	CATSDGDRLYGYTF	TGTGCCACCAGTGACGGGGACAGGCTCTATGGCTACACCTTC
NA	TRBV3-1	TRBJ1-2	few	CASSPPHLDGYTF	TGTGCCAGCAGCCCCCCCCACTTAGATGGCTACACCTTC
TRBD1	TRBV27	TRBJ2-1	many	CASTFTGQGRNEQFF	TGTGCCAGCACCTTCACGGGACAGGGCAGGAATGAGCAGTTCTTC
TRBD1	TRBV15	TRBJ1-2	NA	CATSTDRDGYTF	TGTGCCACCTCCACGGACAGGGATGGCTACACCTTC
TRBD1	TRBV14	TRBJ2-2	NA	CASSLRTGTGELFF	TGTGCCAGCAGTCTACGGACAGGTACCGGGGAGCTGTTTTTT
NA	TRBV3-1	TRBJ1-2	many	CASSQRTARGYGYTF	TGTGCCAGCAGCCAGCGCACGGCCCGAGGCTATGGCTACACCTTC
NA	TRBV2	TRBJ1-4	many	CASSDTRVGEKLFF	TGTGCCAGCAGTGACACCAGGGTAGGCGAAAAACTGTTTTTT